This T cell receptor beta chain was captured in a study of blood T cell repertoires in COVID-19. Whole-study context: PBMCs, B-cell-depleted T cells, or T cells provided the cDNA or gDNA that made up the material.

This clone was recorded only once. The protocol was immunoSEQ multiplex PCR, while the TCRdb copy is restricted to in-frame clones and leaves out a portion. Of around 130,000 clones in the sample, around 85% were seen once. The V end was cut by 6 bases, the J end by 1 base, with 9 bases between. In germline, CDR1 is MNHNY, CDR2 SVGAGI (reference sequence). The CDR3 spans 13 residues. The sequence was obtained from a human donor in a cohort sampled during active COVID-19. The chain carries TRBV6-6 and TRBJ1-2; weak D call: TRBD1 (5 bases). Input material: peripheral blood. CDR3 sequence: CASRPDSNYGYTF. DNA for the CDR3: TGTGCCAGCAGACCCGACAGTAACTATGGCTACACCTTC.